Presented here are 28 T cell receptor beta chains from one specimen sequenced in a study of tissue T cells after allogeneic stem cell transplantation. Steroid-refractory graft-versus-host disease after allogeneic hematopoietic cell transplant qualified adults for prospective research-autopsy enrollment. The repertoire was sequenced with immunoSEQ multiplex PCR; TCRdb's copy has only in-frame clones and lacks some. The table has thousands of clones, less than 80% seen once. This specimen was duodenal tissue, taken at autopsy. These receptors came from a male patient aged 60 or older with steroid-refractory graft-versus-host disease after an allogeneic stem cell transplant. Some T cells may originate from the graft donor.

The chain employs TRBV7-9 and TRBJ2-2, with 7 bases identical to TRBD2. This CDR3 is built from 18 residues. J was trimmed by 5 bases and V by 4 bases; bases with no gene match: 16. CDR1 is SEHNR, CDR2 FQNEAQ, per germline (reference sequence). CDR3 DNA: TGTGCCAGCAGCTCACCCTCATGGGAGGGCGGAGGTACCGGGGAGCTGTTTTTT. Translating gives CASSSPSWEGGGTGELFF.

V and J are TRBV12-5 and TRBJ1-2; D is perhaps TRBD1 (5 bases). This CDR3 contains 16 residues. Trimming left V 1 base short and J 8 bases short, with 20 bases between. Germline values: CDR1 LGHNT, CDR2 FRNRAP. CDR3 sequence reads: CASGLESAPLGGGYTF. The CDR3 DNA is TGTGCTAGTGGTTTGGAGTCAGCTCCTTTGGGGGGGGGCTACACCTTC.

This clone has a handful of counts. The chain is built from TRBV12-3 or TRBV12-4 and TRBJ2-2, with 7 bases matching TRBD2. This CDR3 region has 12 residues. V lost 6 bases, J lost 7 bases, and 2 bases stayed unmatched. CDR3 coding DNA: TGTGCCAGCAGGTGGGAGGGCGGGGAGCTGTTTTTT. Protein: CASRWEGGELFF.

The V gene is TRBV19, the J gene TRBJ1-1, with D maybe TRBD1 (5 bases). Germline values: CDR1 LNHDA, CDR2 SQIVND (reference sequence). V dropped 6 bases and J dropped 0 bases, with 14 bases sitting between them. The CDR3 covers 15 residues. DNA for the CDR3: TGTGCCAGTAGGTTGGGAAGAGGGGTGAACACTGAAGCTTTCTTT. The encoded protein is CASRLGRGVNTEAFF.

The chain has TRBV10-2 and TRBJ1-1; D is possibly TRBD1 (6 bases). Deletions cut 6 bases from V and 6 bases from J, with 17 bases between. The germline gives CDR1 WSHSY, CDR2 SAAADI. The CDR3 covers 14 residues. CDR3 loop: CASSWAGDSAEAFF. CDR3 nucleotide sequence: TGCGCCAGCAGCTGGGCAGGGGATTCTGCTGAAGCTTTCTTT.

The table lists this clone with a count of one. This chain connects TRBV6-5 to TRBJ1-6; D might be TRBD1 (6 bases). Germline CDR1 reads MNHEY; CDR2 reads SVGAGI. V gave up 2 bases and J gave up 10 bases, with 6 bases separating them. This CDR3 contains 12 residues. CDR3 sequence: CASSYGGSPLHF. CDR3 DNA sequence: TGTGCCAGCAGTTACGGGGGCTCACCCCTCCACTTT.

This clone was counted only a few times. The V and J genes are TRBV18 and TRBJ2-3, with D tentatively TRBD1 (6 bases). Germline assignment: CDR1 KGHSH and CDR2 LQKENI. V was cut by 3 bases and J by 4 bases, with 8 bases left in between. The CDR3 covers 13 residues. In DNA, the CDR3 is TGTGCCAGCTCACCCCCAGGGGCAGATACGCAGTATTTT. Protein product: CASSPPGADTQYF.

V usage is TRBV11-1 and J usage is TRBJ2-7; D is unclear. The CDR3 loop spans 14 amino acids. Between the trimmed V and J ends, which lost 5 bases and 7 bases, there was a span of 18 bases. In germline, CDR1 is SGHAT, CDR2 FQDESV (reference sequence). CDR3 protein: CASSPPGRLGEQYF. Here the CDR3 DNA reads TGTGCCAGCAGCCCCCCGGGCCGCCTTGGGGAGCAGTACTTC.

This clone was seen more than once but under ten times. The rearrangement uses TRBV6-2 or TRBV6-3 and TRBJ2-1; 8 bases align to TRBD2. V lost 4 bases, J lost 3 bases, and 5 bases stayed unmatched. Germline V gene lookup returns CDR1 MNHEY and CDR2 SVGEGT. The CDR3 has 15 amino acids. The CDR3 protein is CASSFSGEIYNEQFF. The DNA of the CDR3 is TGTGCCAGCAGTTTTAGCGGGGAGATCTACAATGAGCAGTTCTTC.

The chain has TRBV6-5 and TRBJ1-3; a weak D match, TRBD1 (6 bases). CDR1 is MNHEY, CDR2 SVGAGI, per germline. This CDR3 has 14 amino acids. V was pared by 6 bases and J by 2 bases, with 11 bases between. CDR3 sequence reads: CASRIRGTGNTIYF. CDR3 sequence (DNA): TGTGCCAGCAGAATCAGGGGAACTGGAAACACCATATATTTT.

This clone has more than one count but fewer than ten. This chain connects TRBV9 to TRBJ2-7; D is possibly TRBD2 (5 bases). Trimming stripped 7 bases from V and 3 bases from J, with 11 bases between. The germline V gene encodes CDR1 SGDLS and CDR2 YYNGEE. CDR3 length: 12 residues. The CDR3 DNA is TGTGCCAGCGGCCCGGGGAGCTACGAGCAGTACTTC. This codes for CASGPGSYEQYF.

This clone was seen only once. The rearrangement uses TRBV19 and TRBJ1-1; TRBD1 matches at 8 bases. The CDR3 runs to 14 residues. Germline-derived CDR1 and CDR2 are LNHDA and SQIVND (reference sequence). The ends lost 3 bases at V and 2 bases at J; junction bases unmatched: 2. The CDR3 coding sequence is TGTGCCAGTAGTATTCAGGGGGCTAACACTGAAGCTTTCTTT. It encodes CASSIQGANTEAFF.

The chain uses TRBV5-8 and TRBJ1-2; no definite D call. This CDR3 contains 13 residues. Trimming took off 0 bases at V and 8 bases at J, with 11 bases between the two ends. Germline loops: CDR1 SGHTS, CDR2 YDEGEE. CDR3 coding DNA: TGTGCCAGCAGCTTGGGTCTCGGCTTCGGCTACACCTTC. As protein: CASSLGLGFGYTF.

The chain combines TRBV18 with TRBJ1-2, with 7 bases matching TRBD1. CDR3 length: 14 amino acids. Germline V gene lookup returns CDR1 KGHSH and CDR2 LQKENI. Losses at the gene ends were 2 bases for V and 0 bases for J; bases not matched to a gene: 0. The CDR3 DNA is TGTGCCAGCTCACCAGACAGGGCTAACTATGGCTACACCTTC. Residues: CASSPDRANYGYTF.

The V call is TRBV7-2, the J call TRBJ2-3; 10 bases agree with TRBD2. Germline values: CDR1 SGHTA, CDR2 FQGNSA. Unmatched junction bases numbered 13, after V lost 3 bases and J lost 4 bases. The CDR3 totals 18 residues. The CDR3 region is CASSFGPWEAGGADTQYF. CDR3 DNA: TGTGCCAGCAGCTTTGGGCCTTGGGAAGCGGGGGGGGCAGATACGCAGTATTTT.

There are a few counts of this clone. The genes are TRBV4-3 and TRBJ2-2; D call uncertain. The germline V gene has CDR1 LGHNA and CDR2 YSLEER. V lost 4 bases and J 7 bases, leaving 7 bases between the germline ends. This CDR3 has 12 amino acids. CDR3: CASSPSDGELFF. In DNA form, the CDR3 reads TGCGCCAGCAGCCCTTCGGACGGGGAGCTGTTTTTT.

This clone was observed a handful of times. The chain employs TRBV5-1 and TRBJ1-1; tentative D call: TRBD1 (6 bases). Trimming shortened V by 0 bases and J by 1 base, and 7 bases separated the two germline ends. This CDR3 is built from 14 residues. Germline V gene sequence: CDR1 SGHRS, CDR2 YFSETQ. For the CDR3, the DNA is TGCGCCAGCAGCTTGGGGGGGCGGAACACTGAAGCTTTCTTT. It is translated as CASSLGGRNTEAFF.

The gene calls are TRBV19 and TRBJ1-2, with 7 nucleotides matching TRBD1. The V gene end was trimmed by 6 bases and the J gene end by 4 bases; junction bases not matched to a gene: 5. The V gene's germline CDR1 is LNHDA and CDR2 SQIVND (reference sequence). This CDR3 is built from 13 residues. CDR3 loop: CASRPGGGYGYTF. The CDR3 DNA follows: TGTGCCAGTAGACCAGGGGGAGGCTATGGCTACACCTTC. Complete variable domain (other parts from reference TRBV19 and TRBJ1-2): DGGITQSPKYLFRKEGQNVTLSCEQNLNHDAMYWYRQDPGQGLRLIYYSQIVNDFQKGDIAEGYSVSREKKESFPLTVTSAQKNPTAFYLCASRPGGGYGYTFGSGTRLTVV.

The CDR3 DNA reads as TGCGCCAGCGGGGGCTCACAAGAGACCCAGTACTTC. Its translation is CASGGSQETQYF. This sequence joins TRBV10-1 and TRBJ2-5, with TRBD1 as a possible D gene (6 bases). The CDR3 length is 12 residues. Germline lookup yields CDR1 WNHNN and CDR2 SYGVQD (reference sequence). V lost 8 bases and J 2 bases, leaving 9 bases between the germline ends.

This chain connects TRBV19 to TRBJ2-7; D remains ambiguous. This CDR3 has 15 amino acids. Germline-derived CDR1 and CDR2 are LNHDA and SQIVND (reference sequence). V gave up 8 bases and J gave up 1 base, with 18 bases separating them. The CDR3 reads CASSAGRWGSYEQYF. The CDR3 region has the DNA TGTGCCAGTTCGGCCGGGCGGTGGGGTTCCTACGAGCAGTACTTC. Based on the CDR3 plus reference TRBV19 and TRBJ2-7, the full variable domain is DGGITQSPKYLFRKEGQNVTLSCEQNLNHDAMYWYRQDPGQGLRLIYYSQIVNDFQKGDIAEGYSVSREKKESFPLTVTSAQKNPTAFYLCASSAGRWGSYEQYFGPGTRLTVT.

V gene TRBV4-1 combines with J gene TRBJ2-7, with D perhaps matching TRBD1 or TRBD2 (6 bases each). The length of the CDR3 is 19 residues. V lost 1 base, J lost 2 bases, and 24 bases lay in between. Germline V gene sequence: CDR1 MGHRA, CDR2 YSYEKL. The CDR3 DNA sequence: TGCGCCAGCAGCCAAGGGACCGCTCGGACTGGAGGGGGAGCCTACGAGCAGTACTTC. It is translated as CASSQGTARTGGGAYEQYF.

This chain links TRBV7-6 with TRBJ2-2; 7 bases are a match to TRBD1. There are 17 residues in the CDR3. From germline, CDR1 is SGHVS and CDR2 FNYEAQ. Trimming removed 1 base from V and 4 bases from J; junction bases left unmatched: 9. The CDR3: CASSLGAGGFGTGELFF. In DNA, the CDR3 is TGTGCCAGCAGCTTAGGGGCAGGGGGATTTGGCACCGGGGAGCTGTTTTTT.

V usage is TRBV12-3 or TRBV12-4 and J usage is TRBJ2-1, with D uncertain. The V end lost 2 bases, the J end lost 6 bases, and 8 bases lay between the germline ends. This CDR3 spans 13 amino acids. The CDR3: CASSLSRGNEQFF. The DNA of the CDR3 is TGTGCCAGCAGTTTAAGCCGAGGCAATGAGCAGTTCTTC.

This chain connects TRBV7-2 to TRBJ2-7; possible D gene TRBD2, 6 bases. The CDR3 is 15 amino acids. Per germline, CDR1 SGHTA and CDR2 FQGNSA. V lost 3 bases and J 1 base, leaving 13 bases between the germline ends. The CDR3 protein is CASSFGSRGSYEQYF. The CDR3 region has the DNA TGTGCCAGCAGCTTTGGGTCGCGGGGTTCCTACGAGCAGTACTTC.

This rearrangement joins TRBV6-2 or TRBV6-3 to TRBJ2-2, with D unresolved. The germline V gene has CDR1 MNHEY and CDR2 SVGEGT. The V end lost 5 bases, the J end lost 1 base, and 5 bases lay between the germline ends. There are 13 residues in the CDR3. The CDR3 region has the DNA TGTGCCAGCAGTCGACAGAACACCGGGGAGCTGTTTTTT. It translates to CASSRQNTGELFF.

This clone was observed a few times. The same CDR3 also results from other DNA sequences found in this sample. V gene TRBV5-1 combines with J gene TRBJ1-1; 7 nucleotides agree with TRBD1. Trimming at V came to 0 bases and at J to 0 bases, leaving 2 bases not matched to a gene. The length of the CDR3 is 15 residues. CDR1 is SGHRS, CDR2 YFSETQ, per germline. The CDR3 protein is CASSLGQGMNTEAFF. The DNA for the CDR3 is TGCGCCAGCAGCTTGGGACAGGGAATGAACACTGAAGCTTTCTTT.

The chain combines TRBV5-6 with TRBJ1-1; unclear D gene. Germline loops: CDR1 SGHDT, CDR2 YYEEEE. V lost 3 bases to trimming and J lost 10 bases, with 16 bases between them. This CDR3 has 13 residues. The DNA of the CDR3 is TGTGCCAGCAGCTCGTACATGGGCACCGGAGCTTTCTTT. Amino acids: CASSSYMGTGAFF.

The rearrangement links TRBV5-4 to TRBJ1-6, with D perhaps matching TRBD1 (5 bases). The length of the CDR3 is 16 residues. The V and J ends lost 4 bases and 6 bases respectively, with 17 bases between them. Germline V gene data show CDR1 as SGHNT and CDR2 as YYREEE (reference sequence). CDR3 sequence (DNA): TGTGCCAGCAGCCCGCGAACCGGGACGGTTAATTCACCCCTCCACTTT. Its protein is CASSPRTGTVNSPLHF.